These T cell receptor beta chains were read from a single sample in a study of control samples from healthy donors and cancer patients. Measured with immunoSEQ multiplex PCR; TCRdb has only the in-frame clones, and not every one. The sample yields about 75,000 clones, roughly 80% seen once. Sequenced material: blood. The receptors were gathered from a man aged 45-60 years in good health. Both conserved end residues are part of each CDR3. Each record gives: CDR3 DNA, CDR3 protein, clone size, V gene, J gene, D gene. The D gene is left open where the match is weak. Not every row has a clone size; where given, it reads once, few, many or a size class.

cdr3_nt: TGTGCCAGCAGCGGGGGACAAACCAGCACAGATACGCAGTATTTT
cdr3_aa: CASSGGQTSTDTQYF
clone_size: -
v_call: TRBV5-6
j_call: TRBJ2-3
d_call: -

cdr3_nt: TGTGCCAGCAGCTTGACTAGCAAATCGACTGAGCAGTTCTTC
cdr3_aa: CASSLTSKSTEQFF
clone_size: -
v_call: TRBV5-4
j_call: TRBJ2-1
d_call: -

cdr3_nt: TGCGCCAGCAGCCCGGCCCCTGTGCTAGCGGGAGTACTCTACGAGCAGTACTTC
cdr3_aa: CASSPAPVLAGVLYEQYF
clone_size: -
v_call: TRBV4-1
j_call: TRBJ2-7
d_call: TRBD2

cdr3_nt: TGTGCCAGCAGCTTATCCCGGGTGGAGACCCAGTACTTC
cdr3_aa: CASSLSRVETQYF
clone_size: -
v_call: TRBV7-2
j_call: TRBJ2-5
d_call: -

cdr3_nt: TGTGCCAGCAGCCAAGTCCTACCATGGACAGGGAACACTGAAGCTTTCTTT
cdr3_aa: CASSQVLPWTGNTEAFF
clone_size: -
v_call: TRBV14
j_call: TRBJ1-1
d_call: TRBD1

cdr3_nt: TGTGCCAACCTAGGTTCCATGAGGGGAAACACCATATATTTT
cdr3_aa: CANLGSMRGNTIYF
clone_size: -
v_call: TRBV2
j_call: TRBJ1-3
d_call: -

cdr3_nt: TGCGCCAGCAGCCCCAGACTACTAACCCAAGAGACCCAGTACTTC
cdr3_aa: CASSPRLLTQETQYF
clone_size: few
v_call: TRBV23-1
j_call: TRBJ2-5
d_call: -

cdr3_nt: TGTGCCAGTAGTATTCCGGTTGAGCAGCCCCAGCATTTT
cdr3_aa: CASSIPVEQPQHF
clone_size: -
v_call: TRBV19
j_call: TRBJ1-5
d_call: -

cdr3_nt: TGTGCCAGCGGCCCACTCTACAGGGGGCGCCTTGGCTACACCTTC
cdr3_aa: CASGPLYRGRLGYTF
clone_size: -
v_call: TRBV6-5
j_call: TRBJ1-2
d_call: TRBD1

cdr3_nt: TGTGCCAGCAGTGAATCTAGCGGGAGGTTGTACGAGCAGTACTTC
cdr3_aa: CASSESSGRLYEQYF
clone_size: -
v_call: TRBV28
j_call: TRBJ2-7
d_call: TRBD2

cdr3_nt: TGTGCCACGGGGCAGGGGGCAACCTTAGCCAAAAACATTCAGTACTTC
cdr3_aa: CATGQGATLAKNIQYF
clone_size: -
v_call: TRBV2
j_call: TRBJ2-4
d_call: TRBD1

cdr3_nt: TGTGCCAGCAGCTATCCCCGGGATGGGGGCGACGGAGAAAAACTGTTTTTT
cdr3_aa: CASSYPRDGGDGEKLFF
clone_size: once
v_call: TRBV7-2
j_call: TRBJ1-4
d_call: -

cdr3_nt: TGTGCCACCAGCAGCCGACAGGGGAACCAAGAGACCCAGTACTTC
cdr3_aa: CATSSRQGNQETQYF
clone_size: -
v_call: TRBV15
j_call: TRBJ2-5
d_call: TRBD1

cdr3_nt: TGTGCCAGCAGTACGGGACAGGGGTTCTCCGAGCAGTACTTC
cdr3_aa: CASSTGQGFSEQYF
clone_size: few
v_call: TRBV6-5
j_call: TRBJ2-7
d_call: TRBD1

cdr3_nt: TGTGCCAGCAGCCAAAGCGGGCGGGGAGCCCAAGAGACCCAGTACTTC
cdr3_aa: CASSQSGRGAQETQYF
clone_size: -
v_call: TRBV3-1/TRBV3-2
j_call: TRBJ2-5
d_call: -

cdr3_nt: TGTGCCAGCAGCCAACCCCACGGGTTACTCTATGGCTACACCTTC
cdr3_aa: CASSQPHGLLYGYTF
clone_size: -
v_call: TRBV3-1/TRBV3-2
j_call: TRBJ1-2
d_call: -

cdr3_nt: TGTGCCAGCAGCTTAGGCAGGAGAGCTAACTATGGCTACACCTTC
cdr3_aa: CASSLGRRANYGYTF
clone_size: -
v_call: TRBV5-6
j_call: TRBJ1-2
d_call: -

cdr3_nt: TGTGCCAGCAGCCCGGGGGTTGCGAACACCGGGGAGCTGTTTTTT
cdr3_aa: CASSPGVANTGELFF
clone_size: -
v_call: TRBV7-9
j_call: TRBJ2-2
d_call: -

cdr3_nt: TGTGCCAGTAGCGACCGGGGGCTTAATTCACCCCTCCACTTT
cdr3_aa: CASSDRGLNSPLHF
clone_size: once
v_call: TRBV19
j_call: TRBJ1-6
d_call: -

cdr3_nt: TGTGCCAGCAGACTTAGCACCGGGGAGCTGTTTTTT
cdr3_aa: CASRLSTGELFF
clone_size: -
v_call: TRBV6-6
j_call: TRBJ2-2
d_call: -

cdr3_nt: TGTGCCAGTAGTGTAGAACGTGGCGAAAAACTGTTTTTT
cdr3_aa: CASSVERGEKLFF
clone_size: once
v_call: TRBV19
j_call: TRBJ1-4
d_call: -

cdr3_nt: TGTGCCAGCAGCTCCGGGACTAGCACCTACAATGAGCAGTTCTTC
cdr3_aa: CASSSGTSTYNEQFF
clone_size: -
v_call: TRBV7-3
j_call: TRBJ2-1
d_call: TRBD2

cdr3_nt: TGTGCCAGAAGCTCCGAGGACAGGGGACCCCATTGCTACACCTTC
cdr3_aa: CARSSEDRGPHCYTF
clone_size: -
v_call: TRBV5-3
j_call: TRBJ1-2
d_call: TRBD1

cdr3_nt: TGCAGCGTTGAAGGAAACACCGGGGAGCTGTTTTTT
cdr3_aa: CSVEGNTGELFF
clone_size: -
v_call: TRBV29-1
j_call: TRBJ2-2
d_call: -

cdr3_nt: TGTGCCATCAGTGAGGATCTGGGCAGGGGCGTGCATGAGCAGTTCTTC
cdr3_aa: CAISEDLGRGVHEQFF
clone_size: -
v_call: TRBV10-3
j_call: TRBJ2-1
d_call: -

cdr3_nt: TGCGCCAGCAGCCAATTAATGAACACTGAAGCTTTCTTT
cdr3_aa: CASSQLMNTEAFF
clone_size: -
v_call: TRBV4-1
j_call: TRBJ1-1
d_call: -

cdr3_nt: TGTGCCAGCAGTTACTCAGCGGGAGGGAACGAGCAGTACTTC
cdr3_aa: CASSYSAGGNEQYF
clone_size: -
v_call: TRBV6-2/TRBV6-3
j_call: TRBJ2-7
d_call: TRBD2

cdr3_nt: TGTGCCAGCAGCCCCCCTACAGTTCCCTACGAGCAGTACTTC
cdr3_aa: CASSPPTVPYEQYF
clone_size: once
v_call: TRBV7-6
j_call: TRBJ2-7
d_call: -